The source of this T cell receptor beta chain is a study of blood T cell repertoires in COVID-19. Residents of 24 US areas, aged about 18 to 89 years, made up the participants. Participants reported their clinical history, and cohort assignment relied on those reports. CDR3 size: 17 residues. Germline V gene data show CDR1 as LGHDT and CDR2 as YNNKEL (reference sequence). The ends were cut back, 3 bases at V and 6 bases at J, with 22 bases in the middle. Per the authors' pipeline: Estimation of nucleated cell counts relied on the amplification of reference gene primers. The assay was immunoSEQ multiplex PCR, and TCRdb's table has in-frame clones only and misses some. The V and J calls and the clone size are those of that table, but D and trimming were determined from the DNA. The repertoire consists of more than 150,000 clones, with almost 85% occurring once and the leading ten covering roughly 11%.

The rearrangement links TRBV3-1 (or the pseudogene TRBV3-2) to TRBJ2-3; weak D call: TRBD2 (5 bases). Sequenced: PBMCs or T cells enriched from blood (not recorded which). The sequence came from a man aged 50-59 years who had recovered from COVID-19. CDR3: CASSHHGESPRSDTQYF. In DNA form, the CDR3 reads TGTGCCAGCAGCCACCATGGGGAGAGTCCTCGGTCGGATACGCAGTATTTT.